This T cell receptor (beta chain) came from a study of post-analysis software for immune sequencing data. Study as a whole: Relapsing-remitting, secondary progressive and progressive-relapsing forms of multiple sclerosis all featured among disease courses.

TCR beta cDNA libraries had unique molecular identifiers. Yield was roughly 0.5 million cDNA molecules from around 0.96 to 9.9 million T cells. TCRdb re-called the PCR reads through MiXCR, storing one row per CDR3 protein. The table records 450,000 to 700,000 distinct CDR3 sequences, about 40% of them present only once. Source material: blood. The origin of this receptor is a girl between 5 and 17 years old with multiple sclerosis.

The CDR3 DNA reads TGTGCCAGCAGTTGGAGCAGAAGCTCCTACAATGAGCAGTTCTTC. Amino acid sequence: CASSWSRSSYNEQFF. The chain carries TRBV6-5 and TRBJ2-1; unclear D gene. Germline CDR1 reads MNHEY; CDR2 reads SVGAGI. V was shortened by 4 bases and J by 0 bases, with 10 bases between the two germline ends. The CDR3 consists of 15 residues.